The 19 T cell receptor beta chains below were found in one sample sequenced in a study of T cell responses to AZD1222 COVID-19 vaccine. Repertoires were generated with immunoSEQ multiplex PCR, while TCRdb's copy carries only in-frame clones and drops some. The sample gives 75,000 to 100,000 clones, 90% of which show up once; 26% is in the top ten. Sequencing used peripheral blood, obtained on day 0 of AZD1222 vaccination. Receptors were obtained from an adult in good health.

This clone appeared a few times. The chain joins TRBV4-2 to TRBJ1-1; a weak D match, TRBD1 (6 bases). The CDR3 is 15 amino acids. Germline lookup yields CDR1 LGHNA and CDR2 YNFKEQ. Deletions cut 3 bases from V and 5 bases from J, with 16 bases between. The CDR3 region has the DNA TGTGCCAGCAGCCAGGCAACAGGGCCAGGGACTGAAGCTTTCTTT. It codes for CASSQATGPGTEAFF.

This clone has more than one count but fewer than ten. The chain couples TRBV19 to TRBJ1-6; D remains ambiguous. Deletions cut 1 base from V and 7 bases from J, with 11 bases between. The CDR3 has 15 amino acids. Germline-derived CDR1 and CDR2 are LNHDA and SQIVND (reference sequence). CDR3 DNA: TGTGCCAGTAGTATAGTAGCAGTACAGAATTCACCCCTCCACTTT. Translating it yields CASSIVAVQNSPLHF. Filled out from reference TRBV19 and TRBJ1-6, the complete variable domain reads DGGITQSPKYLFRKEGQNVTLSCEQNLNHDAMYWYRQDPGQGLRLIYYSQIVNDFQKGDIAEGYSVSREKKESFPLTVTSAQKNPTAFYLCASSIVAVQNSPLHFGNGTRLTVT.

V gene TRBV28 combines with J gene TRBJ2-1; no clear D gene. This CDR3 region has 13 residues. Germline values: CDR1 MDHEN, CDR2 SYDVKM. V lost 7 bases, J lost 3 bases, and 10 bases lay in between. The CDR3 loop is CASTQSFYNEQFF. DNA for the CDR3: TGTGCCAGCACCCAAAGCTTCTACAATGAGCAGTTCTTC.

This chain joins TRBV11-2 and TRBJ2-7, with D hard to call. V shed 2 bases and J shed 2 bases, with 4 bases lying between them. Germline CDR1 reads SGHAT; CDR2 reads FQNNGV. The CDR3 loop spans 12 amino acids. CDR3 sequence reads: CASSLPTYEQYF. The CDR3 nucleotides read TGTGCCAGCAGCTTACCGACCTACGAGCAGTACTTC.

The chain couples TRBV28 to TRBJ1-6; TRBD1 agrees at 9 bases. CDR1 is MDHEN and CDR2 is SYDVKM in the germline V gene. The CDR3 has 15 amino acids. V trimming: 6 bases; J trimming: 6 bases; junction bases outside the gene matches: 6. The CDR3 sequence: CASRYGTGTNSPLHF. The CDR3 region has the DNA TGTGCCAGCAGATACGGGACAGGGACTAATTCACCCCTCCACTTT.

This chain connects TRBV3-1 (or the pseudogene TRBV3-2) to TRBJ1-2, with D maybe TRBD1 (6 bases). The CDR3 is 16 amino acids. The germline V gene encodes CDR1 LGHDT and CDR2 YNNKEL (reference sequence). Trimming shortened V by 1 base and J by 6 bases, and 18 bases separated the two germline ends. CDR3 nucleotide sequence: TGTGCCAGCAGCCAAGCCGATTCAGACCCAGGGGATGGCTACACCTTC. This translates into CASSQADSDPGDGYTF.

The chain employs TRBV30 and TRBJ2-1, with D perhaps matching TRBD1 (6 bases). V was cut by 4 bases and J by 10 bases, with 14 bases left in between. The CDR3 is 12 amino acids. Germline CDR1 GTSNPN, CDR2 SVGIG (reference sequence). Here the CDR3 reads CAWTWGRLEQFF. In DNA form, the CDR3 reads TGTGCCTGGACGTGGGGGCGCCTCGAGCAGTTCTTC.

This chain uses TRBV4-1 with TRBJ2-6; tentative D call: TRBD2 (6 bases). The V gene's germline CDR1 is MGHRA and CDR2 YSYEKL. V lost 0 bases and J 0 bases, leaving 15 bases between the germline ends. The CDR3 length is 19 residues. CDR3 loop: CASSQDTGTARSGANVLTF. CDR3 in DNA: TGCGCCAGCAGCCAAGACACCGGGACTGCCCGCTCTGGGGCCAACGTCCTGACTTTC.

This chain links TRBV7-6 with TRBJ1-6, with D perhaps TRBD1 (5 bases). The germline V and J ends were trimmed by 4 bases and 6 bases, with 7 bases remaining between them. The CDR3 is made up of 13 amino acids. Germline V CDR1 and CDR2: SGHVS, FNYEAQ. In DNA form, the CDR3 reads TGTGCCAGCAGCTCTGGGACTAATTCACCCCTCCACTTT. Protein: CASSSGTNSPLHF.

V gene TRBV7-2 combines with J gene TRBJ2-2, with 13 nucleotides matching TRBD2. The ends lost 7 bases at V and 4 bases at J; junction bases unmatched: 3. The CDR3 consists of 15 residues. Per germline, CDR1 SGHTA and CDR2 FQGNSA. Written as DNA, the CDR3 is TGTGCCAGCACCCGGACTAGCGGGAGCACCGGGGAGCTGTTTTTT. This sequence encodes CASTRTSGSTGELFF.

In this sample, this clone turned up once. This rearrangement joins TRBV5-1 to TRBJ1-6; no reliable D call. Looked up from germline, CDR1 is SGHRS and CDR2 is YFSETQ. Trimming cost V 0 bases and J 5 bases, with 9 bases left between them. There are 15 residues in the CDR3. The CDR3 here is CASSLAAKNNSPLHF. For the CDR3, the DNA is TGCGCCAGCAGCTTGGCGGCCAAGAATAATTCACCCCTCCACTTT.

The chain employs TRBV24-1 and TRBJ2-7; 14 nucleotides match TRBD2. The length of the CDR3 is 15 residues. The junction had 3 bases not matched to a gene; V was cut back by 4 bases and J by 5 bases. Germline V gene sequence: CDR1 KGHDR, CDR2 SFDVKD. In DNA, the CDR3 is TGTGCCACCAGTGACGCGGGACTAGCGGGAGACGAGCAGTACTTC. It encodes CATSDAGLAGDEQYF.

The rearrangement joins TRBV9 to TRBJ1-1; D uncertain. The CDR3 runs to 13 residues. Trimming pared 4 bases from V and 0 bases from J, leaving 7 bases between. CDR1 and CDR2 (germline): SGDLS, YYNGEE. The CDR3 DNA is TGTGCCAGCAGCCTTGCCTTGAACACTGAAGCTTTCTTT. It codes for CASSLALNTEAFF.

The chain carries TRBV27 and TRBJ1-1; a possible D gene is TRBD1 (5 bases). Germline CDR1 is MNHEY and CDR2 is SMNVEV (reference sequence). The germline V and J ends were trimmed by 6 bases and 5 bases, with 10 bases remaining between them. The CDR3 consists of 12 residues. The CDR3 spells CASSEGRTEAFF. For the CDR3, the DNA is TGTGCCAGCAGCGAGGGGAGGACTGAAGCTTTCTTT.

The chain carries TRBV4-2 and TRBJ1-5, with 7 bases aligning to TRBD1. V lost 0 bases and J lost 1; bases outside the gene matches: 3. Per the germline V gene, CDR1 is LGHNA and CDR2 is YNFKEQ. This CDR3 spans 16 amino acids. CDR3 sequence reads: CASSQEGGGSNQPQHF. In DNA, the CDR3 is TGTGCCAGCAGCCAAGAGGGAGGGGGCAGCAATCAGCCCCAGCATTTT.

CDR3 bases: TGTGCCAGCAGCCCTGAGGGAGGGTACACCGGGGAGCTGTTTTTT. Translating gives CASSPEGGYTGELFF. The chain employs TRBV3-1 (or the pseudogene TRBV3-2) and TRBJ2-2; 7 bases align to TRBD2. Germline V gene sequence: CDR1 LGHDT, CDR2 YNNKEL (reference sequence). CDR3 length: 15 residues. V gave up 4 bases and J gave up 3 bases; unmatched junction bases: 5.

The V and J genes are TRBV19 and TRBJ2-3; 9 nucleotides line up with TRBD1. The CDR3 consists of 15 residues. J lost 3 bases, V lost 6 bases, and 7 bases had no gene match. CDR1 and CDR2 (germline): LNHDA, SQIVND (reference sequence). In DNA, the CDR3 is TGTGCCAGTAGACTCCGGGACAGGGCTACAGATACGCAGTATTTT. This translates into CASRLRDRATDTQYF.

The V and J genes are TRBV9 and TRBJ1-6; no clear D. Germline-derived CDR1 and CDR2 are SGDLS and YYNGEE. The CDR3 length is 11 residues. The germline V and J ends were trimmed by 5 bases and 10 bases, with 7 bases remaining between them. The CDR3 region is CASSSPSPLHF. CDR3 bases: TGTGCCAGCAGTTCTCCATCACCCCTCCACTTT.

This clone was seen only a few times. The rearrangement links TRBV23-1 to TRBJ1-1; possibly TRBD1 for D (5 bases). TRBV23-1 is an open reading frame, and its role is uncertain. Trimming left V 6 bases short and J 4 bases short, with 18 bases between. This CDR3 is 15 amino acids long. The CDR3 is CASSLRRGGITEAFF. The DNA of the CDR3 is TGCGCCAGCAGCCTCCGCCGGGGGGGGATCACTGAAGCTTTCTTT.